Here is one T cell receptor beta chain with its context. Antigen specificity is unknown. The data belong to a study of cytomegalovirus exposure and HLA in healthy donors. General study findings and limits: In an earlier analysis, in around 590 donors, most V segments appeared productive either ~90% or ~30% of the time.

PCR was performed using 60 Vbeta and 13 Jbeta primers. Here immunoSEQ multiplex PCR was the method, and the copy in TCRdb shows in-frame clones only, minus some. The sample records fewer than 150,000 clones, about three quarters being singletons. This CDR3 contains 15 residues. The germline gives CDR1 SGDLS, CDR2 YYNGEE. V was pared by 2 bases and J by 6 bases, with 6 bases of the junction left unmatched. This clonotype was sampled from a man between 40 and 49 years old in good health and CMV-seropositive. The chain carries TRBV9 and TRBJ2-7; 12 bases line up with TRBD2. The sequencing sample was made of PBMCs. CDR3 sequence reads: CASSVGLAGIAEQYF. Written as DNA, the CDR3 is TGTGCCAGCAGCGTCGGACTAGCGGGGATAGCCGAGCAGTACTTC.